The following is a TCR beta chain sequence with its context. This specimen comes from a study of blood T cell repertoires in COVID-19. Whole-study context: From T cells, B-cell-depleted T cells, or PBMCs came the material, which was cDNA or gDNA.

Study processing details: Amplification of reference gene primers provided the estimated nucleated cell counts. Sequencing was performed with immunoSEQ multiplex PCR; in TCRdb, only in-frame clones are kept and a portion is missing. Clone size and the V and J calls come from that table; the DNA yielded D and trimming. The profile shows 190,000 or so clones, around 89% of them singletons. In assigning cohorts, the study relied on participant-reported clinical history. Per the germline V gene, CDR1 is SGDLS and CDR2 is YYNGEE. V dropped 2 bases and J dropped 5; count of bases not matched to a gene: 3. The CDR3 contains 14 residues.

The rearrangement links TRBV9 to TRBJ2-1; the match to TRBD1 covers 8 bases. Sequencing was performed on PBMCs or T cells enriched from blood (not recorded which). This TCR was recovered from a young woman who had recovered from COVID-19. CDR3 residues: CASSVTGQDNEQFF. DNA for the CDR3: TGTGCCAGCAGCGTTACGGGACAGGACAATGAGCAGTTCTTC.